This T cell receptor (beta chain) emerged from a study of CD8 T cells in ankylosing spondylitis. Overall study results and limits: Some of these motif variants have turned up before, in reports on reactive arthritis synovial fluid and blood.

With respect to this clonotype: Its antigen is unknown.

Using quantitative 5'-RACE with molecular barcodes, the authors made TCR beta libraries. TCRdb reanalysed the 5' RACE reads using MiXCR and keeps one entry per CDR3 protein. The sample lists some 150,000 distinct CDR3 sequences; around two fifths were seen once. This CDR3 is 16 amino acids long. V shed 6 bases, J shed 4 bases, and the junction held 11 bases outside the gene matches. This chain connects TRBV12-3 or TRBV12-4 to TRBJ2-2; 7 nucleotides match TRBD1. The receptor comes from a male donor with ankylosing spondylitis. Sequences were obtained from synovial fluid, either unsorted or a sorted T cell fraction (not recorded which). DNA of the CDR3: TGTGCCAGCAGCTTCACAGGGGAGTGGGCCACCGGGGAGCTGTTTTTT. Translating gives CASSFTGEWATGELFF.